Listed below are T cell receptor beta chains from one sample, sequenced in a study of blood T cell repertoires in COVID-19. The repertoire was sequenced with immunoSEQ multiplex PCR; TCRdb's copy has only in-frame clones and lacks some. Of approximately 290,000 clones listed, around 89% are singletons. The sequenced sample consisted of peripheral blood. These receptors originate from a man younger than 40 with acute or convalescent COVID-19. Both conserved end residues are part of each CDR3.

CASSPEGGEYRPGGYTF	TRBV18	TRBJ1-2
CASSEARRDEQYF	TRBV6-1	TRBJ2-7
CASSKPTGGRGYGYTF	TRBV28	TRBJ1-2
CASSPGLNTGELFF	TRBV11-3	TRBJ2-2
CASSARVDNEKLFF	TRBV28	TRBJ1-4
CASTLEDRSSYNEQFF	TRBV5-1	TRBJ2-1
CASSLEGTGVEAFF	TRBV5-1	TRBJ1-1
CASSPQREIKTQYF	TRBV28	TRBJ2-5
CASSIGTVGEKLFF	TRBV5-1	TRBJ1-4
CASSPGTGSLIGNEQFF	TRBV13	TRBJ2-1
CSVGAARSSEQYF	TRBV29-1	TRBJ2-7
CASSLPAQHF	TRBV23-1	TRBJ1-5
CASRNRGSSPISNEQFF	TRBV5-1	TRBJ2-1
CASTGGSREAFF	TRBV28	TRBJ1-1
CASSVNDYGYTF	TRBV6-5	TRBJ1-2
CASSLTPSSGANVLTF	TRBV5-5	TRBJ2-6
CASRSTGEETQYF	TRBV2	TRBJ2-5
CASSPLWVAGGRETQYF	TRBV6-2/TRBV6-3	TRBJ2-5
CASSQEGGSTGELFF	TRBV3-1/TRBV3-2	TRBJ2-2
CASSLAGFNQPQHF	TRBV5-8	TRBJ1-5
CASSHEGLARNEQFF	TRBV3-1/TRBV3-2	TRBJ2-1
CASFNAGSNQPQHF	TRBV27	TRBJ1-5
CASSRDRQETQYF	TRBV18	TRBJ2-5
CASSRDSTNQPQHF	TRBV7-9	TRBJ1-5
CASSIFGRLAPGMAEAFF	TRBV19	TRBJ1-1
CASSMGIGAEAFF	TRBV19	TRBJ1-1
CASSPRTGSNEQFF	TRBV11-2	TRBJ2-1
CASSFEVQGRTDQPQHF	TRBV7-9	TRBJ1-5
CSVVQPGQDYEQYF	TRBV29-1	TRBJ2-7
CASSQEQGGTQYF	TRBV4-2	TRBJ2-5
CASSGQANNSPLHF	TRBV2	TRBJ1-6
CASSLAGGGSGANVLTF	TRBV27	TRBJ2-6
CASSGVGVKETQYF	TRBV4-1	TRBJ2-5
CASSQVLGQPQHF	TRBV3-1/TRBV3-2	TRBJ1-5
CASSLGGRAGNEQFF	TRBV28	TRBJ2-1
CASSEVGLLSSYNEQFF	TRBV19	TRBJ2-1
CASRGGHLGYEQFF	TRBV5-6	TRBJ2-1
CASSPNPLAGGLSYNEQFF	TRBV12-1	TRBJ2-1
CASSFGGGAPGELFF	TRBV28	TRBJ2-2
CASSLQQETQYF	TRBV5-5	TRBJ2-5
CASSYSVTSGGDKNIQYF	TRBV6-2/TRBV6-3	TRBJ2-4
CASSHLVRGQPQHF	TRBV3-1/TRBV3-2	TRBJ1-5
CASSQDSLRGYTF	TRBV4-1	TRBJ1-2
CASSLLAGGGNEQFF	TRBV13	TRBJ2-1
CAWSEHTGMAGNTIYF	TRBV30	TRBJ1-3
CASSPRQAPYEQYF	TRBV18	TRBJ2-7
CASSTPGLSYEQYF	TRBV7-2	TRBJ2-7
CASSFGAGGYEQYF	TRBV11-2	TRBJ2-7
CASSFGGMNTEAFF	TRBV6-6	TRBJ1-1
CASSMRTDGYTF	TRBV19	TRBJ1-2
CASSTDRGSNEKLFF	TRBV28	TRBJ1-4
CASSVASGYNEQFF	TRBV9	TRBJ2-1
CASSLQGGGNTIYF	TRBV7-6	TRBJ1-3